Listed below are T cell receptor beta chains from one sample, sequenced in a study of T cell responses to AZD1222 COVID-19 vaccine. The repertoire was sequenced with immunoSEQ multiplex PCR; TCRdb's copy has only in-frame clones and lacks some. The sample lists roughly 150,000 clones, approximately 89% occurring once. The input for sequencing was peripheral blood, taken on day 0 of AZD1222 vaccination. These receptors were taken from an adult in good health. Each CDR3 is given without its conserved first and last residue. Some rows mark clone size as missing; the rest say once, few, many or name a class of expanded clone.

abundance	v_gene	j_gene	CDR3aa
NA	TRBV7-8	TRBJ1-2	ASSKQQGGSYGYT
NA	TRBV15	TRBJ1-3	ATSRDYDSSGNTIY
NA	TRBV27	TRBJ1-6	ASSPAGIKYSPLH
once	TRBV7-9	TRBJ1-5	ASSRWDRGYSNQPQH
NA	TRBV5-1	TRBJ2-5	ASSYGTEETQY
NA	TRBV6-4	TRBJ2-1	ASSVSDRFGEQF
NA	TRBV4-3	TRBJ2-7	ASSLAPVGPYEQY
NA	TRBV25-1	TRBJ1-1	ASSYGGTEAF
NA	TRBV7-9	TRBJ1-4	ASSLVIRDRGNEKLF
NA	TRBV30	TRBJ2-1	AFLPGLAVAGEQF
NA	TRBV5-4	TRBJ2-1	ASSSGGLAGFIEQF
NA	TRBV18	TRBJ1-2	ASSFGTGGIEGYT
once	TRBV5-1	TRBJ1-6	ASSPTGFPPLH
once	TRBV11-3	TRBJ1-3	ASRYGGRSSGNTIY
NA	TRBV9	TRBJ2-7	ASSVEGTSYEQY
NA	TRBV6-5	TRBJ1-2	ASSYDRGGYT
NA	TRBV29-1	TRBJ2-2	SVLRATGELF
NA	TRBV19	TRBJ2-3	ASSLWGSDTQY
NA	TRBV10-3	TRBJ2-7	AIRETGVISDEQY
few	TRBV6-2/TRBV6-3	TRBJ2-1	ASSYSRGSLNEQF
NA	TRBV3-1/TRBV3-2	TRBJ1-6	ASSQRPGAGSPLH
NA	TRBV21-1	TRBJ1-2	ASSNPRGNYGYT
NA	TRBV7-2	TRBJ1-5	ASSPGGPRGPQH
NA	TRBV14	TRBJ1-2	ASSPLTGSIRGYT
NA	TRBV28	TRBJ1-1	ASSLSGGREAF
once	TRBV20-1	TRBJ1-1	SATSYTEAF
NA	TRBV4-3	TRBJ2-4	ASSQAAQGATKNIQY
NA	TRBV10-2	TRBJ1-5	ASTGGGPPQH
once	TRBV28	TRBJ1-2	ASRPTGQIYGYT
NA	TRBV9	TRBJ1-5	ASSRGPEQPQH
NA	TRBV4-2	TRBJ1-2	ASSQEGSAGVGYT
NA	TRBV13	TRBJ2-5	ASSSGLGAQY
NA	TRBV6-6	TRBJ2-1	ASNVGNEQF
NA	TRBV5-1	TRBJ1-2	ASSERTGGSDGYT
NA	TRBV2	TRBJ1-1	ASQTQPRTEAF
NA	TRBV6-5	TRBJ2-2	ASSSAGMNTGELF
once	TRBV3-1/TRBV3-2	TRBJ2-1	ASSPPQGSRF
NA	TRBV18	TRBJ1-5	ASSPRQGGNQPQH
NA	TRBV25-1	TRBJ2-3	ASDGTGRESLTQY
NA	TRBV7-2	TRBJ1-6	ASSLFRGPYNSPLH
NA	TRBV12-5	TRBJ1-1	ASGKLNTEAF
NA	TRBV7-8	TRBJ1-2	ASSLGDRGGYGYT
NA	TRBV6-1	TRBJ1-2	ASSLGQGLYGYT
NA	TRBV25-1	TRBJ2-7	ASSEPVGEQY
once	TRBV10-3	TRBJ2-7	AIAIIPEAPNYEQY
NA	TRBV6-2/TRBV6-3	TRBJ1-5	ASSPLEGAWQPQH
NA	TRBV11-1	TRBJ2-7	ASSLEGSPYEQY
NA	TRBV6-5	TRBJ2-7	ASSPRDTGPYEQY